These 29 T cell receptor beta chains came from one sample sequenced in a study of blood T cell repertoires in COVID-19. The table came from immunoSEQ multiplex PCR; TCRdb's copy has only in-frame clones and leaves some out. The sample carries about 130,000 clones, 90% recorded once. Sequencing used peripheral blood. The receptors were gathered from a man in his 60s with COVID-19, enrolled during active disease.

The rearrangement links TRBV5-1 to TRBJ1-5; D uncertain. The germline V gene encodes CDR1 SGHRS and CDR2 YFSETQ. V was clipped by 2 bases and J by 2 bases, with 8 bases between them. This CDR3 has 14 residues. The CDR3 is CASSLEGGNQPQHF. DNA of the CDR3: TGCGCCAGCAGCTTAGAGGGTGGCAATCAGCCCCAGCATTTT.

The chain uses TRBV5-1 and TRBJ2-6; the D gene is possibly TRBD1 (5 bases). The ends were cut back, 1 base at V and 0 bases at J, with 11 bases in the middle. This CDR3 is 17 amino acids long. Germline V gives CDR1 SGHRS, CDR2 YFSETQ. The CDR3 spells CASSLTVRGSGANVLTF. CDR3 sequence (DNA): TGCGCCAGCAGCTTGACAGTAAGGGGCTCTGGGGCCAACGTCCTGACTTTC.

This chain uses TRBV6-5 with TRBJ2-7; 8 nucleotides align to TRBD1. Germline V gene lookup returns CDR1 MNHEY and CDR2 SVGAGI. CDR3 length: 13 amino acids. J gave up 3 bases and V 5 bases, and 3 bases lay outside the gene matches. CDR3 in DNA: TGTGCCAGCAGTCAGGGGGCGGGCTACGAGCAGTACTTC. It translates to CASSQGAGYEQYF.

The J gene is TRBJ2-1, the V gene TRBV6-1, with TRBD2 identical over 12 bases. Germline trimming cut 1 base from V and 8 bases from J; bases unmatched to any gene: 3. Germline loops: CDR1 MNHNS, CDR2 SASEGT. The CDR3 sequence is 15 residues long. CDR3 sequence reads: CASSEGTSGIDEQFF. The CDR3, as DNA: TGTGCCAGCAGTGAAGGGACTAGCGGGATAGATGAGCAGTTCTTC.

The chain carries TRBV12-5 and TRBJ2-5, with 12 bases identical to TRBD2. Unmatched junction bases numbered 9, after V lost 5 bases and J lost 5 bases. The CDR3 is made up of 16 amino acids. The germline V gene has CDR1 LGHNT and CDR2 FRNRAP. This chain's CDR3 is CASGPRLAGAGETQYF. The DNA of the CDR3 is TGTGCTAGTGGTCCCCGACTAGCGGGGGCTGGGGAGACCCAGTACTTC.

Here the CDR3 DNA reads TGCAGTGCTGGGGGGGGACAGGGAACTTTCTTT. Its translation: CSAGGGQGTFF. The V and J genes are TRBV20-1 and TRBJ1-1; 9 bases map to TRBD1. J gave up 12 bases and V 5 bases, and 7 bases lay outside the gene matches. Germline V gene lookup returns CDR1 DFQATT and CDR2 SNEGSKA (reference sequence). The CDR3 has 11 amino acids.

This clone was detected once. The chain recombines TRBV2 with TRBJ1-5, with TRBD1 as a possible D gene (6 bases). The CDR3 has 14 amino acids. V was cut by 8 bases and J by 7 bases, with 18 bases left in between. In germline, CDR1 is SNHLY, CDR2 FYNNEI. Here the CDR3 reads CASVGLSGGQPQHF. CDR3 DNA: TGTGCCAGCGTTGGACTTTCGGGGGGCCAGCCCCAGCATTTT.

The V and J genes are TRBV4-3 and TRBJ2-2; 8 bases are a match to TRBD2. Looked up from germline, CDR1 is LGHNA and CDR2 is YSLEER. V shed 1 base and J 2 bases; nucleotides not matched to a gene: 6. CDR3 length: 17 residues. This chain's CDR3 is CASSQGVSGGNTGELFF. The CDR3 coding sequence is TGCGCCAGCAGCCAAGGGGTCAGCGGGGGAAACACCGGGGAGCTGTTTTTT.

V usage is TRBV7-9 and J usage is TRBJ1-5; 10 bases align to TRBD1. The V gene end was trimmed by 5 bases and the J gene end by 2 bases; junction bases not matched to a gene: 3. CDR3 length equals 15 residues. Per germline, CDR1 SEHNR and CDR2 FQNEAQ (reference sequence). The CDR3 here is CASSQGTGGNQPQHF. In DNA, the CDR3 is TGTGCCAGCAGCCAAGGGACAGGGGGCAATCAGCCCCAGCATTTT.

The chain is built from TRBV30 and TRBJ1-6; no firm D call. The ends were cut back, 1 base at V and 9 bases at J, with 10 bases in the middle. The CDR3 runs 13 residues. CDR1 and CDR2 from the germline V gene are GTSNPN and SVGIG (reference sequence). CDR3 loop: CAWSAEQSSPLHF. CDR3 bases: TGTGCCTGGAGTGCTGAACAGAGTTCACCCCTCCACTTT.

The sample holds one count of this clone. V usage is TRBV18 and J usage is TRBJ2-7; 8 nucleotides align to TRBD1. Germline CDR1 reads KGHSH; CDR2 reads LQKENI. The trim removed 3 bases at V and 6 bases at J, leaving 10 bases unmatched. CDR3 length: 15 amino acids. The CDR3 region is CASSPTGTGYFEQYF. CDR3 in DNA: TGTGCCAGCTCACCTACCGGGACAGGTTATTTCGAGCAGTACTTC.

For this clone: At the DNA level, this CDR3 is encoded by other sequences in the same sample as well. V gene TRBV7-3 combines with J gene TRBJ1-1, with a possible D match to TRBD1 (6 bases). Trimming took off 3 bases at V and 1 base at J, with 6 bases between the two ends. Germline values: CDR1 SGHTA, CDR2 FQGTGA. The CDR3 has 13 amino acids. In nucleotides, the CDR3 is TGTGCCAGCAGCTTGGACAGGAACACTGAAGCTTTCTTT. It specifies CASSLDRNTEAFF.

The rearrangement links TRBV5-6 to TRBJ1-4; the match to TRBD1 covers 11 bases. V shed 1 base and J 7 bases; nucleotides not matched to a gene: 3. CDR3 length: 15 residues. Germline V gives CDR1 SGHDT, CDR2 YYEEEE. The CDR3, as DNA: TGTGCCAGCAGCTTGACCGGGACAGGGGGTGAAAAACTGTTTTTT. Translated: CASSLTGTGGEKLFF.

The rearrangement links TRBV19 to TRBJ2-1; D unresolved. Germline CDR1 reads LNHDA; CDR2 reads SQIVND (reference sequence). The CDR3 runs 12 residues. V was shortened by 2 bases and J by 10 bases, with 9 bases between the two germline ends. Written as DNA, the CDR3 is TGTGCCAGTAGTATAAGCGTGAGCGAGCAGTTCTTC. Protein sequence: CASSISVSEQFF.

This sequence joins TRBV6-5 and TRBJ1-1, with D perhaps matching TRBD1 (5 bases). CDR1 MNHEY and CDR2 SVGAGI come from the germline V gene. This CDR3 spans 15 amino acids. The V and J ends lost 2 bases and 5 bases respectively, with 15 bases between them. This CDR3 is CASSYTAGMGTEAFF. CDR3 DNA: TGTGCCAGCAGTTACACGGCAGGGATGGGAACTGAAGCTTTCTTT.

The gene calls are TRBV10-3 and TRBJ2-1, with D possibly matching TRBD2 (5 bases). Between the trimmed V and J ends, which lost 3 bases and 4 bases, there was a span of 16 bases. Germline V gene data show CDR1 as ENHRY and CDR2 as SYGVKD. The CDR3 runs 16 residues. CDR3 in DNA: TGTGCCATCAGTGATGTGGTGGGAGTGAAATACAATGAGCAGTTCTTC. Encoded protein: CAISDVVGVKYNEQFF.

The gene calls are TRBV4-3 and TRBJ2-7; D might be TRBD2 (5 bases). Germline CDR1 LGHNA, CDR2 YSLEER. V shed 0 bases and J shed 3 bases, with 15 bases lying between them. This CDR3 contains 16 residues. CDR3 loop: CASSQDWLALNYEQYF. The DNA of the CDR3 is TGCGCCAGCAGCCAAGATTGGCTAGCCTTAAACTACGAGCAGTACTTC.

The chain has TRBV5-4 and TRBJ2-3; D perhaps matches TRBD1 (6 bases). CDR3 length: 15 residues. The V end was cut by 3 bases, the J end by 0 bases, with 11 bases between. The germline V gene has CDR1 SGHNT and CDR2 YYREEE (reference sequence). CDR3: CASSSPGDSTDTQYF. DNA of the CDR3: TGTGCCAGCAGCTCACCAGGGGATAGCACAGATACGCAGTATTTT.

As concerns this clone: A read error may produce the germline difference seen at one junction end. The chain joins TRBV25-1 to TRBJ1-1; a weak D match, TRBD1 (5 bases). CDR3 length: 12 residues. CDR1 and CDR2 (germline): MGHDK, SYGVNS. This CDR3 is CASSGGAPLLVF. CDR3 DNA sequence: TGTGCCAGCTCTGGAGGGGCACCTCTCTTGGTCTTT. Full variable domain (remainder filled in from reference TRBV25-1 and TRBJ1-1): EADIYQTPRYLVIGTGKKITLECSQTMGHDKMYWYQQDPGMELHLIHYSYGVNSTEKGDLSSESTVSRIRTEHFPLTLESARPSHTSQYLCASSGGAPLLVFGQGTRLTVV.

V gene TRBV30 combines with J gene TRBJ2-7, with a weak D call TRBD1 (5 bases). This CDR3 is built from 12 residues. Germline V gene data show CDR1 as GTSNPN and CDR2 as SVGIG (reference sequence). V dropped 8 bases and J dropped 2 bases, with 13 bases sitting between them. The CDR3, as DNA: TGTGCCGTCTCAGGGTCACCCTACGAGCAGTACTTC. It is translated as CAVSGSPYEQYF.

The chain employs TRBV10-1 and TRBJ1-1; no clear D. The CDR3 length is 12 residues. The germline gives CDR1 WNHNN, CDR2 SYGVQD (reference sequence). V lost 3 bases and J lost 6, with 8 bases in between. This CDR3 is CASSDGEAEAFF. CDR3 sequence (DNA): TGCGCCAGCAGTGACGGCGAGGCTGAAGCTTTCTTT.

The CDR3, as DNA: TGTGCCGGACGGGATAACTCCTACAATGAGCAGTTCTTC. It yields the protein CAGRDNSYNEQFF. This chain joins TRBV30 and TRBJ2-1; D perhaps matches TRBD2 (5 bases). Per the germline V gene, CDR1 is GTSNPN and CDR2 is SVGIG (reference sequence). This CDR3 is 13 amino acids long. V shed 8 bases and J shed 0 bases, with 11 bases lying between them.

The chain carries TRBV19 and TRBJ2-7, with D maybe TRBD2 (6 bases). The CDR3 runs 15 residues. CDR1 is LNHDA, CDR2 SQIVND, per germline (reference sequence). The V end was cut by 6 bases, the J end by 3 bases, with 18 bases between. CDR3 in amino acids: CASSKGDLRLYEQYF. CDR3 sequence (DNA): TGTGCCAGTAGCAAAGGGGACTTAAGGCTCTACGAGCAGTACTTC.

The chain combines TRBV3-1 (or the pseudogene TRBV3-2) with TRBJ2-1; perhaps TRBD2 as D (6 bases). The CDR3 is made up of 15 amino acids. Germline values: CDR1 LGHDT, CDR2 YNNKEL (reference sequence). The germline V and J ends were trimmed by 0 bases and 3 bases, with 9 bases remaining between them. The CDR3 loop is CASSQDGGNYNEQFF. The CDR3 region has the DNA TGTGCCAGCAGCCAAGATGGAGGGAACTACAATGAGCAGTTCTTC.

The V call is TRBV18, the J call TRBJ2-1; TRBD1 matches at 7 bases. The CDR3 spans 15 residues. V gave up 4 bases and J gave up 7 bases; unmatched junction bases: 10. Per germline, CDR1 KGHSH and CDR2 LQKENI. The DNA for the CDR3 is TGTGCCAGCTCACACCGGGACAGATTGCGGAATGAGCAGTTCTTC. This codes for CASSHRDRLRNEQFF.

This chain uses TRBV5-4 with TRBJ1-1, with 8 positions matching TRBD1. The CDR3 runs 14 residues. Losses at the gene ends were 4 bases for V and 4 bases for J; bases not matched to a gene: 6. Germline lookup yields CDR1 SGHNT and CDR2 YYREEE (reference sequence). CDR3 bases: TGTGCCAGCAGCGGACAGGGAGGGGGCACTGAAGCTTTCTTT. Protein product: CASSGQGGGTEAFF. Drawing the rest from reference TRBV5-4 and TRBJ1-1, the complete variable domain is ETGVTQSPTHLIKTRGQQVTLRCSSQSGHNTVSWYQQALGQGPQFIFQYYREEENGRGNFPPRFSGLQFPNYSSELNVNALELDDSALYLCASSGQGGGTEAFFGQGTRLTVV.

This CDR3 is CASSLGAGGTSVLTGNEQFF. The CDR3 DNA is TGTGCCAGCAGTTTAGGGGCGGGAGGGACTAGCGTTTTGACTGGCAATGAGCAGTTCTTC. The chain uses TRBV5-4 and TRBJ2-1, with 10 bases that match TRBD2. V lost 5 bases, J lost 6 bases, and 23 bases stayed unmatched. This CDR3 has 20 amino acids. Germline lookup yields CDR1 SGHNT and CDR2 YYREEE (reference sequence).

CDR3 loop: CASTRGRQGSYNEQFF. The CDR3 bases are TGTGCCAGCACCCGTGGGAGACAGGGTTCCTACAATGAGCAGTTCTTC. The rearrangement joins TRBV11-3 to TRBJ2-1, with 7 nucleotides matching TRBD1. The CDR3 has 16 amino acids. The J segment lost 1 base and the V segment lost 7 bases, leaving 10 bases of the junction unmatched. Germline CDR1 and CDR2: SGHNT and YENEEA.

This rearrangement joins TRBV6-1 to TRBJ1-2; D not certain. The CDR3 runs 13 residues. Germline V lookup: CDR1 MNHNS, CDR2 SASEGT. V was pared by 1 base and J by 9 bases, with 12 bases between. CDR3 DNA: TGTGCCAGCAGTGAAGGCAGCGGGGTGAGCTACACCTTC. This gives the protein CASSEGSGVSYTF.